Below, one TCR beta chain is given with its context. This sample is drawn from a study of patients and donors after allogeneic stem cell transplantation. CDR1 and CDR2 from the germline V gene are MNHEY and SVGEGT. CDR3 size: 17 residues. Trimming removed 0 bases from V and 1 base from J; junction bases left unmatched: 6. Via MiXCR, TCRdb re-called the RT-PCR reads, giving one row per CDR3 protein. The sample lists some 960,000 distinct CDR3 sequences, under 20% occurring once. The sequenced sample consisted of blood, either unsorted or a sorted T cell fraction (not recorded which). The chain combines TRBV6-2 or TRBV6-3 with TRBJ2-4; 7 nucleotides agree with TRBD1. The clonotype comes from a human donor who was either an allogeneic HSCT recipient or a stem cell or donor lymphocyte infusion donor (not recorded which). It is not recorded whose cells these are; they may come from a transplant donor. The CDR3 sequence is CASSYSGKGAAKNIQYF. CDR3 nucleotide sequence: TGTGCCAGCAGTTACTCTGGCAAGGGGGCGGCCAAAAACATTCAGTACTTC.